Below are 18 T cell receptor beta chains sequenced from a single sample in a study of blood T cell repertoires in COVID-19 (dated by TCRdb to 2018 to 2020). The library was made by the immunoSEQ multiplex PCR assay. TCRdb took over this immuneACCESS table, retaining in-frame rearrangements with V and J assigned. Such tables are incomplete; in checked studies, under half of the missing clones stem from an unresolved V gene, and the remainder is unexplained. The sample has fewer than 200,000 clones on record, roughly four fifths of them singletons. Roughly 3.5% of the sample is held by the ten biggest clonotypes. Sequenced: peripheral blood. Receptor source: a woman older than 75 with acute or convalescent COVID-19.

V gene TRBV28 combines with J gene TRBJ1-1, with a possible D match to TRBD1 (6 bases). The CDR3 consists of 15 residues. The germline V and J ends were trimmed by 6 bases and 1 base, with 15 bases remaining between them. The germline CDR1 and CDR2 sequences are MDHEN and SYDVKM. CDR3 loop: CASSLLGQWNTEAFF. CDR3 sequence (DNA): TGTGCCAGCAGCTTGCTAGGACAGTGGAACACTGAAGCTTTCTTT. The entire variable domain, with the rest obtained from reference TRBV28 and TRBJ1-1, is as follows: DVKVTQSSRYLVKRTGEKVFLECVQDMDHENMFWYRQDPGLGLRLIYFSYDVKMKEKGDIPEGYSVSREKKERFSLILESASTNQTSMYLCASSLLGQWNTEAFFGQGTRLTVV.

The genes are TRBV20-1 and TRBJ2-5, with 7 bases identical to TRBD2. Germline values: CDR1 DFQATT, CDR2 SNEGSKA (reference sequence). The length of the CDR3 is 12 residues. With 3 bases clipped from V and 4 bases from J, the junction kept 2 bases outside the gene matches. CDR3 sequence (DNA): TGCAGTGCTAGTACTAGCGCAGAGACCCAGTACTTC. Translated: CSASTSAETQYF.

The rearrangement links TRBV7-2 to TRBJ2-1; 8 positions agree with TRBD2. Germline-derived CDR1 and CDR2 are SGHTA and FQGNSA. Trimming cost V 5 bases and J 0 bases; bases outside gene matches: 6. The CDR3 runs to 16 residues. CDR3 coding DNA: TGTGCCAGCAGCCCGCAGCGGGGGCTCTCCTACAATGAGCAGTTCTTC. Translating gives CASSPQRGLSYNEQFF.

The J gene is TRBJ1-4, the V gene TRBV6-6; 9 bases fit TRBD1. Trimming removed 6 bases from V and 4 bases from J; junction bases left unmatched: 3. The germline V gene encodes CDR1 MNHNY and CDR2 SVGAGI (reference sequence). The CDR3 totals 14 residues. CDR3 in amino acids: CASRQGANNEKLFF. In nucleotides, the CDR3 is TGTGCCAGCAGACAGGGGGCCAATAATGAAAAACTGTTTTTT.

The genes are TRBV3-1 (or the pseudogene TRBV3-2) and TRBJ1-6; 10 bases align to TRBD1. The CDR3 has 15 residues. Looked up from germline, CDR1 is LGHDT and CDR2 is YNNKEL (reference sequence). V trimming: 2 bases; J trimming: 7 bases; junction bases outside the gene matches: 2. The CDR3 DNA reads as TGTGCCAGCAGCCAACCGGGACAGGGGAATTCACCCCTCCACTTT. Encoded protein: CASSQPGQGNSPLHF.

The chain uses TRBV7-2 and TRBJ2-3, with TRBD2 matching 8 bases. CDR1 and CDR2 (germline): SGHTA, FQGNSA. The CDR3 sequence is 14 residues long. V shed 3 bases, J shed 5 bases, and the junction held 4 bases outside the gene matches. CDR3 protein: CASSFGGAEDTQYF. In nucleotides, the CDR3 is TGTGCCAGCAGCTTCGGGGGGGCAGAAGATACGCAGTATTTT.

The chain carries TRBV7-2 and TRBJ2-2; maybe TRBD2 (6 bases). Trimming took 5 bases from V and 3 from J, leaving 16 bases between them. Per germline, CDR1 SGHTA and CDR2 FQGNSA. CDR3 length: 16 residues. CDR3 sequence: CASSLPRGIDTGELFF. The CDR3 nucleotides read TGTGCCAGCAGCCTACCTCGGGGGATTGACACCGGGGAGCTGTTTTTT.

The J gene is TRBJ1-1, the V gene TRBV5-1; TRBD1 might be the D (6 bases). V lost 4 bases and J lost 0, with 13 bases in between. The CDR3 is made up of 15 amino acids. Germline V CDR1 and CDR2: SGHRS, YFSETQ. In DNA, the CDR3 is TGCGCCAGCAGCCTGATGGGGGCCATGAACACTGAAGCTTTCTTT. Protein product: CASSLMGAMNTEAFF. Full variable domain (outside the CDR3, taken from reference TRBV5-1 and TRBJ1-1): KAGVTQTPRYLIKTRGQQVTLSCSPISGHRSVSWYQQTPGQGLQFLFEYFSETQRNKGNFPGRFSGRQFSNSRSEMNVSTLELGDSALYLCASSLMGAMNTEAFFGQGTRLTVV.

In its sample, this clone was seen a few times. The CDR3 DNA is TGTGCCAGCAGGGCCCCCTCCCGGTCGGTGGACAACAATGAGCAGTTCTTC. Protein sequence: CASRAPSRSVDNNEQFF. The chain uses TRBV28 and TRBJ2-1; a possible D gene is TRBD1 (5 bases). This CDR3 has 17 residues. Germline V gene sequence: CDR1 MDHEN, CDR2 SYDVKM. Trimming pared 6 bases from V and 5 bases from J, leaving 23 bases between.

V and J are TRBV7-2 and TRBJ1-2; possible D gene TRBD1, 6 bases. The CDR3 is made up of 14 amino acids. Germline CDR1 and CDR2: SGHTA and FQGNSA. The germline V and J ends were trimmed by 4 bases and 4 bases, with 13 bases remaining between them. CDR3 in DNA: TGTGCCAGCAGCTCGGCTCCAGGGGCCTATGGCTACACCTTC. Its protein is CASSSAPGAYGYTF.

This clone was seen a single time. The V gene is TRBV5-1, the J gene TRBJ2-2; TRBD1 is a possible D gene (6 bases). Per germline, CDR1 SGHRS and CDR2 YFSETQ. The CDR3 loop spans 13 amino acids. V was trimmed by 0 bases and J by 6 bases, leaving 6 bases between them. The DNA of the CDR3 is TGCGCCAGCAGCTTGGAGGGGGCCGGGGAGCTGTTTTTT. Translating gives CASSLEGAGELFF.

The CDR3 nucleotides read TGCGCCAGCAGGTTCCAGGGTACGACTGAAGCTTTCTTT. This gives the protein CASRFQGTTEAFF. V and J are TRBV5-1 and TRBJ1-1, with D tentatively TRBD1 (5 bases). In germline, CDR1 is SGHRS, CDR2 YFSETQ. Trimming stripped 5 bases from V and 5 bases from J, with 13 bases between. This CDR3 has 13 residues.

The CDR3 loop is CASISGEEAFF. The CDR3 DNA follows: TGTGCCAGCATTTCGGGAGAGGAAGCTTTCTTT. The V gene is TRBV28, the J gene TRBJ1-1; the D is unclear. CDR1 is MDHEN and CDR2 is SYDVKM in the germline V gene. CDR3 length equals 11 residues. Trimming left V 7 bases short and J 8 bases short, with 11 bases between.

The DNA for the CDR3 is TGTGCCAGCAGTCCAGACAATAGGGGGGGTGAAGCTTTCTTT. Its protein is CASSPDNRGGEAFF. This chain connects TRBV6-2 or TRBV6-3 to TRBJ1-1; D may be TRBD1 (6 bases). Germline-derived CDR1 and CDR2 are MNHEY and SVGEGT. V was trimmed by 5 bases and J by 7 bases, leaving 17 bases between them. There are 14 residues in the CDR3.

The chain recombines TRBV6-6 with TRBJ1-5, with a possible D match to TRBD1 (5 bases). This CDR3 contains 15 residues. Germline values: CDR1 MNHNY, CDR2 SVGAGI (reference sequence). The germline V and J ends were trimmed by 6 bases and 4 bases, with 16 bases remaining between them. In nucleotides, the CDR3 is TGTGCCAGCAGCCAGGACATAGTTCGAAATCAGCCCCAGCATTTT. Translation: CASSQDIVRNQPQHF.

This chain joins TRBV2 and TRBJ1-4, with D uncertain. The V end lost 7 bases, the J end lost 3 bases, and 6 bases lay between the germline ends. CDR1 and CDR2 (germline): SNHLY, FYNNEI. This CDR3 region has 12 residues. DNA for the CDR3: TGTGCCAGCATCTTCTCTAATGAAAAACTGTTTTTT. Translated, it gives CASIFSNEKLFF.

V and J are TRBV7-3 and TRBJ2-7, with 9 bases identical to TRBD1. The CDR3 contains 14 residues. CDR1 is SGHTA, CDR2 FQGTGA, per germline. J lost 6 bases, V lost 5 bases, and 8 bases had no gene match. CDR3 sequence: CASSPGTGTSEQYF. Here the CDR3 DNA reads TGTGCCAGCAGCCCCGGGACAGGGACCTCCGAGCAGTACTTC.

This clone is a singleton in its sample. The rearrangement joins TRBV7-3 to TRBJ1-2, with a weak D call TRBD1 (6 bases). Deletions cut 5 bases from V and 0 bases from J, with 19 bases between. The CDR3 is 17 residues long. CDR1 SGHTA and CDR2 FQGTGA come from the germline V gene. Written as DNA, the CDR3 is TGTGCCAGCAGCCCGACCGGGACACAAATAGCTAACTATGGCTACACCTTC. Residues: CASSPTGTQIANYGYTF.